Given below is one T cell receptor (beta chain) in context. Its antigen is unidentified. Profiling relied on immunoSEQ multiplex PCR, and the TCRdb table lists in-frame clones only, not all of them. The sample includes tens of thousands of clones, about nine tenths of them seen just once. V was trimmed by 0 bases and J by 7 bases, leaving 10 bases between them. The CDR3 extends over 14 amino acids. Germline V gives CDR1 SGHDT, CDR2 YYEEEE. The sample originates from a study of OX40 agonist ivuxolimab in advanced cancers. Study context: Ivuxolimab, an antibody that agonizes OX40 (CD134), was administered to the patients. Earlier anti-PD-1, anti-PD-L1 or anti-CTLA-4 therapy was permitted; over 35% had received some. Study results and caveats: In the expanded peripheral T cells, antigen specificity was never determined. Averaging showed that CD8+ T cells had more expanded clones than CD4+ did.

The V call is TRBV5-6, the J call TRBJ1-4; D is perhaps TRBD1 (5 bases). This TCR derives from an adult with an advanced solid tumor such as melanoma, head and neck, liver or kidney cancer. The sequences come from CD4+ or CD8+ T cells sorted from blood, collected in a trial of the OX40 agonist ivuxolimab. The CDR3 loop is CASSLGQGREKLFF. CDR3 DNA: TGTGCCAGCAGCTTGGGGCAGGGCCGTGAAAAACTGTTTTTT.